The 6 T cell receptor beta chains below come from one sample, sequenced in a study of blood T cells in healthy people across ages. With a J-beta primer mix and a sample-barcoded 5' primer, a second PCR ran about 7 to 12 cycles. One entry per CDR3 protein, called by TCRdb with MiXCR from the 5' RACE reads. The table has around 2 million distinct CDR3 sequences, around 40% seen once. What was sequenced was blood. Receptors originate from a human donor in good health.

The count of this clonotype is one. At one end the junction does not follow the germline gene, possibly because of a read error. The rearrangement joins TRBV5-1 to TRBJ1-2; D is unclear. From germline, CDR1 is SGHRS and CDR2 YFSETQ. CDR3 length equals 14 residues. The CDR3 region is CASSPDPTNHGYTF. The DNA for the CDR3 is TGCGCCAGCAGCCCGGACCCCACTAACCATGGCTACACCTTC. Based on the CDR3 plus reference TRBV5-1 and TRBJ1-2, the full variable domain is KAGVTQTPRYLIKTRGQQVTLSCSPISGHRSVSWYQQTPGQGLQFLFEYFSETQRNKGNFPGRFSGRQFSNSRSEMNVSTLELGDSALYLCASSPDPTNHGYTFGSGTRLTVV.

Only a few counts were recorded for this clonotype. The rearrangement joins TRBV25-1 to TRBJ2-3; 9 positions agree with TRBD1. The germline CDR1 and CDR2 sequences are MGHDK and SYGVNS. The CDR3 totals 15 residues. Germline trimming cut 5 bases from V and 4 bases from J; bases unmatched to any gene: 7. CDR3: CASSQGTGIPDTQYF. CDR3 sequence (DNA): TGTGCCAGCAGTCAAGGGACAGGGATACCAGATACGCAGTATTTT.

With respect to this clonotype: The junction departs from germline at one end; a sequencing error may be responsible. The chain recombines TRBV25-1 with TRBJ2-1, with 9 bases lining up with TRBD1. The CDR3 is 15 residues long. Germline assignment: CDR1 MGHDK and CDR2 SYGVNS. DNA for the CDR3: TGTGCCGGCAGTGAGGGGACAGGGCTATTTAATGAGCAGTTCTTC. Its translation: CAGSEGTGLFNEQFF.

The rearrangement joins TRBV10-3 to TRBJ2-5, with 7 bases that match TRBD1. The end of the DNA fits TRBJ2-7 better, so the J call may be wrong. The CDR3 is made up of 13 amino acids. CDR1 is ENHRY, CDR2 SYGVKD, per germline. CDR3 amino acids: CAITTFNRGEQYF. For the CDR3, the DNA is TGTGCCATCACCACGTTTAACAGGGGCGAGCAGTACTTC.

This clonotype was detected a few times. The CDR3 is CASSVDGGFSEQYF. CDR3 in DNA: TGTGCCAGCAGCGTAGACGGGGGGTTTTCGGAGCAGTACTTC. The V gene is TRBV9, the J gene TRBJ2-7; TRBD2 aligns across 7 bases. This CDR3 is built from 14 residues. V lost 0 bases and J lost 7; bases outside the gene matches: 7. Per germline, CDR1 SGDLS and CDR2 YYNGEE.

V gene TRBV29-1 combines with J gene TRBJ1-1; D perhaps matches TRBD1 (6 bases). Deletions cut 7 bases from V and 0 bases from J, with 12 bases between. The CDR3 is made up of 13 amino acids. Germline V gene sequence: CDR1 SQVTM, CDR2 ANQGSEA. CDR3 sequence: CSGGHRMNTEAFF. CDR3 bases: TGCAGCGGGGGACACCGGATGAACACTGAAGCTTTCTTT.